Sequencing of this TCR beta chain was carried out in a study of cytomegalovirus exposure and HLA in healthy donors. Study-level results: Listed as cytomegalovirus-associated were 150 to 200 TCR beta chains. Presence/absence analyses treated sequencing depth as roughly uniform across donors.

The PCR used 60 Vbeta and 13 Jbeta primers. TCRdb keeps only in-frame clones here, not all; method: immunoSEQ multiplex PCR. The sample includes fewer than 250,000 clones, under 85% of them seen just once. In regard to this clone: The antigen is not known.

The CDR3 runs 16 residues. Per the germline V gene, CDR1 is MDHEN and CDR2 is SYDVKM. The ends lost 3 bases at V and 4 bases at J; junction bases unmatched: 5. This receptor was identified in a woman under 30 in good health and CMV-seronegative. The chain uses TRBV28 and TRBJ2-1; 11 positions match TRBD2. Sequenced input: PBMCs. The CDR3 nucleotides read TGTGCCAGCAGTTTTCTAGCGGGAGGTAATTACAATGAGCAGTTCTTC. Translating it yields CASSFLAGGNYNEQFF.